Detailed here is one T cell receptor beta chain. Its cognate antigen is unknown. Survey-level resolution applied to immunoSEQ assay v3.0. Repertoires were generated with immunoSEQ multiplex PCR, while TCRdb's copy carries only in-frame clones and drops some. Of fewer than 55,000 clones in the sample, nearly 95% were seen once. The sample is drawn from a study of long-term antiretroviral therapy in people with HIV. Study-level results: Controls showed broader CDR3 length ranges than did the HIV repertoires. Upon ART, diversity increased but remained lower than transplant donor controls.

None of the participants with HIV were treated outside the United States. In each sample, roughly 0.95-10 million cryopreserved PBMC were present before DNA extraction. CDR3 length equals 15 residues. CDR1 GTSNPN and CDR2 SVGIG come from the germline V gene (reference sequence). V was cut by 0 bases and J by 2 bases, with 12 bases left in between. Here the sequenced sample was unsorted PBMCs, taken 3.7 years after starting antiretroviral therapy. The clonotype comes from a woman aged 45-60 years with HIV. This sequence joins TRBV30 and TRBJ2-3; D is undetermined. The CDR3 nucleotides read TGTGCCTGGAGTGTGGCAGTTTTGGTCACAGATACGCAGTATTTT. Translating gives CAWSVAVLVTDTQYF.